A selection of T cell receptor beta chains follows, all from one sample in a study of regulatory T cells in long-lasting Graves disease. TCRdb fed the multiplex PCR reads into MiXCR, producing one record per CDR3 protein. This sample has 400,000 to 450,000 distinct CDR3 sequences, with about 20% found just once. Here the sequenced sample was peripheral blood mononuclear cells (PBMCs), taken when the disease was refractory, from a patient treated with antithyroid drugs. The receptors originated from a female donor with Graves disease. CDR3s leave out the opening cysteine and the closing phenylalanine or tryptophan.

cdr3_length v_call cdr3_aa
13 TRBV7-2 ASSPEPLNNQPQH
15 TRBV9 ASSVAEGGRGNTEAF
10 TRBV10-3 ATSGTSGEQY
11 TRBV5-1 ASKAGVSNEQF
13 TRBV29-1 SVVVRQVSTGELF
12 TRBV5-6 ASSLGINGETQY
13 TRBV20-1 SARTLMDSYNEQF
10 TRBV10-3 AIRVAEGELF
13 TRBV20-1 SAKRRDRLFEGYT
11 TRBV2 ASKPPGGETQY
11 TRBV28 ASSTRAQETQY
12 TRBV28 ASRGEGLITEAF
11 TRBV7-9 ASSLGVPTEAF
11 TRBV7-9 ASSLGGHAEAF
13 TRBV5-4 ASSMVRGQSYEQY